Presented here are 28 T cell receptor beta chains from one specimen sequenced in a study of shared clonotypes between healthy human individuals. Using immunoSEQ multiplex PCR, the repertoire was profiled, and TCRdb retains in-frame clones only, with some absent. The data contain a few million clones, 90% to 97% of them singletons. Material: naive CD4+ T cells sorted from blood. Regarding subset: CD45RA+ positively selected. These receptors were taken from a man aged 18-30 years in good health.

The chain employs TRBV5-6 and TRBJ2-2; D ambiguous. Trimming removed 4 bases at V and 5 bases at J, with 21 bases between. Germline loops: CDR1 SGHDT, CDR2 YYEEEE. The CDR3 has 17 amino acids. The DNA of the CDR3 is TGTGCCAGCAGCCACCTCTCAGATCAAGTCCCTACCGGGGAGCTGTTTTTT. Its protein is CASSHLSDQVPTGELFF. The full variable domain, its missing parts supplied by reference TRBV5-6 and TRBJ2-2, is DAGVTQSPTHLIKTRGQQVTLRCSPKSGHDTVSWYQQALGQGPQFIFQYYEEEERQRGNFPDRFSGHQFPNYSSELNVNALLLGDSALYLCASSHLSDQVPTGELFFGEGSRLTVL.

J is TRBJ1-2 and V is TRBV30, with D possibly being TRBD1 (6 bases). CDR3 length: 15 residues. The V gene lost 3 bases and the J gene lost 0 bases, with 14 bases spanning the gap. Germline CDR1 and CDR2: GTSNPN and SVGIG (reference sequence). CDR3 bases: TGTGCCTGGAGCAGGGGAAACCTAGCTAACTATGGCTACACCTTC. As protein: CAWSRGNLANYGYTF. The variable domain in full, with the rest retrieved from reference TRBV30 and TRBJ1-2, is SQTIHQWPATLVQPVGSPLSLECTVEGTSNPNLYWYRQAAGRGLQLLFYSVGIGQISSEVPQNLSASRPQDRQFILSSKKLLLSDSGFYLCAWSRGNLANYGYTFGSGTRLTVV.

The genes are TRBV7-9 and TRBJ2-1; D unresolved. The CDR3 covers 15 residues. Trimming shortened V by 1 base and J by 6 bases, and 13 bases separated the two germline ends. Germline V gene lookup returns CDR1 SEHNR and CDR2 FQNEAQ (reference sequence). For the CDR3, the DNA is TGTGCCAGCAGCTTAGGACCCTCTCCCTCCAATGAGCAGTTCTTC. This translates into CASSLGPSPSNEQFF.

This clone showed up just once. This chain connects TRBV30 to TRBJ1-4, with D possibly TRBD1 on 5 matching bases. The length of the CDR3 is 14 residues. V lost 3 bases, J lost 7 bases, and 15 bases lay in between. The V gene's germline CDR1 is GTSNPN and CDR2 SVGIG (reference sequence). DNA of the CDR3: TGTGCCTGGAGCCTTCGGGGGGGTGGTGAAAAACTGTTTTTT. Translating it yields CAWSLRGGGEKLFF.

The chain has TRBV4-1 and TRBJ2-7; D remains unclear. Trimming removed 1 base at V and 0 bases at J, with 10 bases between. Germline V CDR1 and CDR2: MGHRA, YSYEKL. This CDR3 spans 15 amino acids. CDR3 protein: CASSQVGSLSYEQYF. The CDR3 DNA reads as TGCGCCAGCAGCCAAGTGGGCTCCCTCTCCTACGAGCAGTACTTC.

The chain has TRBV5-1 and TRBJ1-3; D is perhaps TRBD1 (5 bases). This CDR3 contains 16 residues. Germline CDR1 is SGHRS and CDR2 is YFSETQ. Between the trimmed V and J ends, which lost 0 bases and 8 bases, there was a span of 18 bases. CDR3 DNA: TGCGCCAGCAGCTTGGACACTGCGGGGGTTGGGGACACCATATATTTT. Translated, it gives CASSLDTAGVGDTIYF. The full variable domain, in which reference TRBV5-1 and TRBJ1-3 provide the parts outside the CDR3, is KAGVTQTPRYLIKTRGQQVTLSCSPISGHRSVSWYQQTPGQGLQFLFEYFSETQRNKGNFPGRFSGRQFSNSRSEMNVSTLELGDSALYLCASSLDTAGVGDTIYFGEGSWLTVV.

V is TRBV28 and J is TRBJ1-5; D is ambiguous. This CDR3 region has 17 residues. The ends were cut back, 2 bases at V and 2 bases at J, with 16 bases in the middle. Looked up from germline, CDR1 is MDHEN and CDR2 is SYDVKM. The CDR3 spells CASSLLSGSVGNQPQHF. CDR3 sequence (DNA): TGTGCCAGCAGTTTACTCTCCGGCTCGGTGGGCAATCAGCCCCAGCATTTT.

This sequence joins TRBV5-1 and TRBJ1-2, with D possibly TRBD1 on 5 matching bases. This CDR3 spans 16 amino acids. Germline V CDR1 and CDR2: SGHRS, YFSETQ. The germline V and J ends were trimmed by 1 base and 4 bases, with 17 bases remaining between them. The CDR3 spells CASSLIVGGEGYGYTF. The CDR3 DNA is TGCGCCAGCAGCTTGATCGTCGGGGGAGAGGGCTATGGCTACACCTTC.

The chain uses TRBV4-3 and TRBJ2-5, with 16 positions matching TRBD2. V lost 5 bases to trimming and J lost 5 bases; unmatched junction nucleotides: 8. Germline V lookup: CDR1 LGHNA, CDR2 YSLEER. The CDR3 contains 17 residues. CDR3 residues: CASSSGTSGRGRETQYF. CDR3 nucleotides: TGCGCCAGCAGCTCTGGGACTAGCGGGAGGGGTCGGGAGACCCAGTACTTC.

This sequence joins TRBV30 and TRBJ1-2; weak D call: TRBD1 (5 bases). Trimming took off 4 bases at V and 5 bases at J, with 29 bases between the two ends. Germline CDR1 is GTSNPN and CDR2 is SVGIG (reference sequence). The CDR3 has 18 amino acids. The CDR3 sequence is CAWTGSPSLETEFYGYTF. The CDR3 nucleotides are TGTGCCTGGACAGGTTCTCCCTCCCTCGAGACAGAATTTTATGGCTACACCTTC.

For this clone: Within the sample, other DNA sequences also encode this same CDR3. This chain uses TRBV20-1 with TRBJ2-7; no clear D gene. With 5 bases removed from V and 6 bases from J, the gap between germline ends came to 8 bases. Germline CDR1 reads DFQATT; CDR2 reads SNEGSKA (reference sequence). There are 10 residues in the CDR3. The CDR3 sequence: CSAALGEQYF. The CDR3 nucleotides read TGCAGTGCTGCCCTCGGCGAGCAGTACTTC.

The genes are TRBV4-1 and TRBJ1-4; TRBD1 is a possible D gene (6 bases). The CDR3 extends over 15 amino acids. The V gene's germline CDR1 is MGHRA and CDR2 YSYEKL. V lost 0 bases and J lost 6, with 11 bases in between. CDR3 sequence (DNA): TGCGCCAGCAGCCAAGATCAGGGGCCCCATGAAAAACTGTTTTTT. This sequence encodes CASSQDQGPHEKLFF.

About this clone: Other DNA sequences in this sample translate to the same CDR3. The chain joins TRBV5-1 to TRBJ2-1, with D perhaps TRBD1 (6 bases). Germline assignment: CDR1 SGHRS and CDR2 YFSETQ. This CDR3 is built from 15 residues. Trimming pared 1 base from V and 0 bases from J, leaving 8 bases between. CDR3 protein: CASSLTGSSYNEQFF. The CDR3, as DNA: TGCGCCAGCAGCTTGACAGGGAGCTCCTACAATGAGCAGTTCTTC.

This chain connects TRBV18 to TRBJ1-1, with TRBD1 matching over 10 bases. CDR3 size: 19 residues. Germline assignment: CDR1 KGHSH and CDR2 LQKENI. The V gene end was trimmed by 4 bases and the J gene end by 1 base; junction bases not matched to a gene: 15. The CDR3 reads CASSLGRDRGRVGNTEAFF. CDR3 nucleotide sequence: TGTGCCAGCTCACTGGGCCGAGACAGGGGGCGAGTAGGGAACACTGAAGCTTTCTTT.

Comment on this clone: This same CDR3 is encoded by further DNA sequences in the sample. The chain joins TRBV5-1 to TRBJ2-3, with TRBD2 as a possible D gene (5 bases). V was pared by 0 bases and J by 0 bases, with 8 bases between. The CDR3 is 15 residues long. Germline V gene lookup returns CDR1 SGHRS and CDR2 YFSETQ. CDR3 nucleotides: TGCGCCAGCAGCTTGGGGGGAGAGAGCACAGATACGCAGTATTTT. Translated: CASSLGGESTDTQYF.

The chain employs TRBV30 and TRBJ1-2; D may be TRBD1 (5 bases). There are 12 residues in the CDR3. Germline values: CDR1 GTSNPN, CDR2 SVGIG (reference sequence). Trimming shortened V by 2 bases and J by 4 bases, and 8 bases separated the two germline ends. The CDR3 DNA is TGTGCCTGGAGTAGGGACGGCTATGGCTACACCTTC. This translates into CAWSRDGYGYTF.

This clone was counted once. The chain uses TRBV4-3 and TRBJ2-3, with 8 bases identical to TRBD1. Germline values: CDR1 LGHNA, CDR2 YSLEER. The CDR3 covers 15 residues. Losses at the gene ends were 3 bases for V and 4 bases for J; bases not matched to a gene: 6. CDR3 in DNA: TGCGCCAGCAGCCAGGTTGACAGGGGCTCAGATACGCAGTATTTT. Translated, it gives CASSQVDRGSDTQYF.

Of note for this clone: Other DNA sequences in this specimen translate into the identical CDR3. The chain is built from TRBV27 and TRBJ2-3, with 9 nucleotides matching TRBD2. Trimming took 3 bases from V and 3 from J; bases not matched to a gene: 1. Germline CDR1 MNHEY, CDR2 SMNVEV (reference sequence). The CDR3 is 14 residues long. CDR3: CASSFLAGTDTQYF. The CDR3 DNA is TGTGCCAGCAGTTTCCTAGCGGGAACAGATACGCAGTATTTT.

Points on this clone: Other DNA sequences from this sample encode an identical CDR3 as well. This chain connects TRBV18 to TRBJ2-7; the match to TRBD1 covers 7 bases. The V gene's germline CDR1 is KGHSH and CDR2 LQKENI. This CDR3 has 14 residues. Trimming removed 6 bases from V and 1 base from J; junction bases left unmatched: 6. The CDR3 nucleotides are TGTGCCAGCTCCCCTGACAGGGTATCCTACGAGCAGTACTTC. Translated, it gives CASSPDRVSYEQYF.

The CDR3, as DNA: TGTGCCAGCTCCGAGGGCAGGGATAATTCACCCCTCCACTTT. It yields the protein CASSEGRDNSPLHF. This sequence joins TRBV27 and TRBJ1-6, with D maybe TRBD1 (5 bases). CDR1 and CDR2 (germline): MNHEY, SMNVEV (reference sequence). The CDR3 consists of 14 residues. V was pared by 8 bases and J by 5 bases, with 13 bases between.

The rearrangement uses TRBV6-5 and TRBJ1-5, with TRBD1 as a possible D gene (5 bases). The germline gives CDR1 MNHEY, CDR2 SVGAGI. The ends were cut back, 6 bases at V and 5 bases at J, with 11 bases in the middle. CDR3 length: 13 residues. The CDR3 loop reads CASRQGTDQPQHF. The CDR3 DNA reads TGTGCCAGCAGGCAGGGAACGGATCAGCCCCAGCATTTT.

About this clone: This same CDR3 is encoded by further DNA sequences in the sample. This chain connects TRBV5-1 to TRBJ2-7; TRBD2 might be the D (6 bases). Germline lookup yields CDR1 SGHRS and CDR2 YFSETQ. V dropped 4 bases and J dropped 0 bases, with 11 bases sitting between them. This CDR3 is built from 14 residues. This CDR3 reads CASSLRDSSYEQYF. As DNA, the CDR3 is TGCGCCAGCAGCCTCCGGGACTCCTCCTACGAGCAGTACTTC.

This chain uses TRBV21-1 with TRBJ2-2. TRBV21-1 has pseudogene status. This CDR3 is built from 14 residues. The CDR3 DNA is TGTGCCAGCAGGGGACCTTCGAACACCGGGGAGCTGTTTTTT. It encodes CASRGPSNTGELFF.

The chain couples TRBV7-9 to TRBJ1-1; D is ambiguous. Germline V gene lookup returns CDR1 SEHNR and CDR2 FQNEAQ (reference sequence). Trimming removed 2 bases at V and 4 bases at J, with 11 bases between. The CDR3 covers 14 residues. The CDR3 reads CASSLMKGGTEAFF. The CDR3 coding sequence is TGTGCCAGCAGCTTAATGAAAGGAGGCACTGAAGCTTTCTTT.

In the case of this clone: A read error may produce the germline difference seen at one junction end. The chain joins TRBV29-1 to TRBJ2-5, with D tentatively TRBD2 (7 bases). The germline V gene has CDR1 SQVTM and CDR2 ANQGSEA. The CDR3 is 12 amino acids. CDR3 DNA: TGTTCCGAGGGGGGGCGCGGCGAGACCCAGTACTTC. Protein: CSEGGRGETQYF.

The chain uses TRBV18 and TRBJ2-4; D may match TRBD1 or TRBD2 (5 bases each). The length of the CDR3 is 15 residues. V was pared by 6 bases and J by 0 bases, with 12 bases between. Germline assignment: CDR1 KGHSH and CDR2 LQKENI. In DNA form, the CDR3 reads TGTGCCAGCTCGCAGGGACCGCTAGCCAAAAACATTCAGTACTTC. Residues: CASSQGPLAKNIQYF.

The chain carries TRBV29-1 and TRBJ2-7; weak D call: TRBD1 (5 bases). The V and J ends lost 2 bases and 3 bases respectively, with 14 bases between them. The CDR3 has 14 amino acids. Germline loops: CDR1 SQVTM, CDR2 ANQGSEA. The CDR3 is CSVESGLDNYEQYF. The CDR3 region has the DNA TGCAGCGTTGAATCAGGTCTGGACAACTACGAGCAGTACTTC.

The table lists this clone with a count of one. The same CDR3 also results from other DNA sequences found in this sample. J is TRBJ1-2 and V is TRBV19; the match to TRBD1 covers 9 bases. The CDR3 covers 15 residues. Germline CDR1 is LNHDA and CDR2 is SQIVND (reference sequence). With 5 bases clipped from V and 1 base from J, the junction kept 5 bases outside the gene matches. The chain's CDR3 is CASSVGQGINYGYTF. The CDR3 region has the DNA TGTGCCAGTAGTGTGGGACAGGGAATTAACTATGGCTACACCTTC.